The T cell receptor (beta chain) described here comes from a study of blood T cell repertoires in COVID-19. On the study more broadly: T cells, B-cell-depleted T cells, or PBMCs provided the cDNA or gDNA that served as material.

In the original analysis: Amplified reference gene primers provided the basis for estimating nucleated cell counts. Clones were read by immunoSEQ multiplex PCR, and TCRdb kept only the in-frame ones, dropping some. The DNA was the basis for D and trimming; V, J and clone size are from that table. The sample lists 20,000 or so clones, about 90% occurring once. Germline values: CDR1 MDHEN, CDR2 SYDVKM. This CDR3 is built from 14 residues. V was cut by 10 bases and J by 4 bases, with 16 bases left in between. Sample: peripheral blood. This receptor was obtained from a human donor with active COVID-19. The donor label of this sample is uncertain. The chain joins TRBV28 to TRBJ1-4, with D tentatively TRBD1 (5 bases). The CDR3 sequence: CATGGGVRNEKLFF. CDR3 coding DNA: TGTGCCACCGGAGGAGGGGTCCGTAATGAAAAACTGTTTTTT.